The clone carrying this TCR beta chain has just a few counts. CDR3 length: 17 residues. V was pared by 5 bases and J by 2 bases, with 18 bases between. Germline V gene data show CDR1 as MDHEN and CDR2 as SYDVKM. The data belong to a study of human T cells and chemical hapten exposure. Sample time point: pre-sensitization, week 0. Treatment specified: therapeutic diphenylcyclopropenone sensitization with weekly scalp DPC. The library tagged individual cDNA molecules with unique molecular identifiers. A single record per CDR3 protein comes from TCRdb applying MiXCR to the RACE reads. The sample includes 40,000 to 50,000 distinct CDR3 sequences, around 12% seen only once; the top ten take over 5.5%.

The chain has TRBV28 and TRBJ1-4; maybe TRBD1 (6 bases). This sequence was found in a woman in her twenties or thirties with alopecia areata. Some clones in this sample may be carry-over from other donors' samples. Sequenced here: whole blood, sampled in connection with sensitization to the hapten diphenylcyclopropenone (DPC). The CDR3 DNA is TGTGCCAGCAGTCCCGGACAGCTGTGGTCGACTAATGAAAAACTGTTTTTT. This gives the protein CASSPGQLWSTNEKLFF.